This entry lists 8 T cell receptor beta chains sequenced from one sample in a study of OX40 agonist ivuxolimab in advanced cancers. The receptor library was made with the immunoSEQ multiplex PCR assay. TCRdb retrieved this table from immuneACCESS and kept in-frame rearrangements only. Not all clones are present; in checked studies, unresolved V genes account for under half, and no reason is known for the remainder. This sample gives under 100,000 clones in total; approximately 89% of them show up just once. The biggest ten clones account for about 0.31% of the sample. The source material was CD4+ or CD8+ T cells sorted from blood, sampled in a trial of the OX40 agonist ivuxolimab. The receptors were gathered from an adult with an advanced solid tumor such as melanoma, head and neck, liver or kidney cancer.

This clone has just one count. V and J are TRBV7-9 and TRBJ1-4; 7 positions agree with TRBD1. V was clipped by 1 base and J by 1 base; unmatched bases: 6. In germline, CDR1 is SEHNR, CDR2 FQNEAQ (reference sequence). This CDR3 has 17 residues. CDR3: CASSLDEPGGTNEKLFF. CDR3 DNA sequence: TGTGCCAGCAGCTTAGATGAACCAGGGGGAACTAATGAAAAACTGTTTTTT.

The V call is TRBV28, the J call TRBJ2-6; D call uncertain. Per the germline V gene, CDR1 is MDHEN and CDR2 is SYDVKM. V shed 3 bases and J shed 1 base, with 10 bases lying between them. The CDR3 is 16 residues long. The CDR3 DNA follows: TGTGCCAGCAGTTTGGTTCCGGGTTCTGGGGCCAACGTCCTGACTTTC. Its protein product is CASSLVPGSGANVLTF.

The chain is built from TRBV7-2 and TRBJ2-7, with TRBD1 identical over 8 bases. Germline CDR1 and CDR2: SGHTA and FQGNSA. The CDR3 is 15 amino acids. Germline trimming cut 2 bases from V and 4 bases from J; bases unmatched to any gene: 7. CDR3 sequence reads: CASSLSPGQAYEQYF. For the CDR3, the DNA is TGTGCCAGCAGCTTATCCCCGGGACAGGCATACGAGCAGTACTTC.

The chain carries TRBV7-6 and TRBJ1-3; D not resolved. In germline, CDR1 is SGHVS, CDR2 FNYEAQ. This CDR3 contains 12 residues. Trimming left V 11 bases short and J 0 bases short, with 8 bases between. The CDR3 sequence: CAVGHSGNTIYF. CDR3 bases: TGTGCCGTAGGGCACTCTGGAAACACCATATATTTT.

This clone was seen once. The chain has TRBV15 and TRBJ2-5; possible D gene TRBD2, 7 bases. The CDR3 runs 16 residues. CDR1 and CDR2 (germline): LNHNV, YYDKDF (reference sequence). V lost 2 bases and J lost 2, with 15 bases in between. The CDR3 loop is CATSRRSGGTQETQYF. CDR3 in DNA: TGTGCCACCAGCAGACGGTCCGGGGGGACACAAGAGACCCAGTACTTC.

V is TRBV19 and J is TRBJ1-4; no reliable D call. This CDR3 contains 13 residues. Between the trimmed V and J ends, which lost 3 bases and 8 bases, there was a span of 10 bases. In germline, CDR1 is LNHDA, CDR2 SQIVND (reference sequence). The CDR3 DNA reads as TGTGCCAGTAGTATTAATCGAGAGGAAAAACTGTTTTTT. Protein: CASSINREEKLFF.

This clone was observed a single time. The rearrangement joins TRBV19 to TRBJ1-1, with TRBD1 matching 8 bases. This CDR3 region has 13 residues. Unmatched junction bases numbered 0, after V lost 5 bases and J lost 1 base. CDR1 is LNHDA and CDR2 is SQIVND in the germline V gene (reference sequence). The CDR3 sequence is CASSGQGNTEAFF. The CDR3 coding sequence is TGTGCCAGTAGTGGACAGGGGAACACTGAAGCTTTCTTT.

This clone was counted once. The rearrangement joins TRBV30 to TRBJ1-5, with no clear D. This CDR3 has 12 amino acids. V was cut by 5 bases and J by 4 bases, with 9 bases left in between. Germline V gene sequence: CDR1 GTSNPN, CDR2 SVGIG (reference sequence). CDR3 coding DNA: TGTGCCTGGGCCTTACCAAATCAGCCCCAGCATTTT. It specifies CAWALPNQPQHF. The whole variable domain, remainder taken from reference TRBV30 and TRBJ1-5, is SQTIHQWPATLVQPVGSPLSLECTVEGTSNPNLYWYRQAAGRGLQLLFYSVGIGQISSEVPQNLSASRPQDRQFILSSKKLLLSDSGFYLCAWALPNQPQHFGDGTRLSIL.